This T cell receptor (beta chain) stems from a study of shared clonotypes between healthy human individuals. Background on the study: Plates per donor: three CD4 naive, three CD4 memory, two CD8 naive, one CD8 memory.

The CDR3 consists of 12 residues. Germline V gene lookup returns CDR1 SGHNT and CDR2 YYREEE (reference sequence). V was pared by 3 bases and J by 5 bases, with 5 bases between. Comment on this clone: Its specificity is unknown.

CD45RO-negative, CCR7-selected cells formed the naive CD8 fraction, which excluded terminally differentiated effector memory CD45RA+ cells. Points from the study as a whole: Generally, naive subsets came out with larger estimated richness than memory subsets.

Per the original data handling: Junction-only sequences without quality scores came from ImmunoSEQ, so filtering differed. Data came from immunoSEQ multiplex PCR; TCRdb stores just in-frame clones and leaves some out. For V, J and clone size, that table is used; D and trimming come from the DNA. The sample includes some 2,100,000 clones, approximately 94% seen only once; the top ten take 1.5% to 2%. Sequenced input: naive CD8+ T cells from PBMCs. This receptor was obtained from a man younger than 35 in good health. Some clones in this sample may be carry-over from other donors' samples. The chain recombines TRBV5-4 with TRBJ2-2; D gene unclear. The CDR3 here is CASSYGTGELFF. The CDR3 DNA is TGTGCCAGCAGCTATGGGACCGGGGAGCTGTTTTTT.